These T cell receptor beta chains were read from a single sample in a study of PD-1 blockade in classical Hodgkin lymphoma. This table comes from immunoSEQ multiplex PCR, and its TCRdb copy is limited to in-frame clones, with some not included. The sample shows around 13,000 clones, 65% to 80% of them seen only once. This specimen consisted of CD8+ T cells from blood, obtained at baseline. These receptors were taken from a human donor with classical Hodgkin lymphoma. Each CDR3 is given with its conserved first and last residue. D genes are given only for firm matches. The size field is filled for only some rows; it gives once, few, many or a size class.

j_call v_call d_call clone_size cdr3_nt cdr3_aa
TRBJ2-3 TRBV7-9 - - TGTGCCAGCAGCTTAGCGGAGCCTCCGGTTTTCCCACCCACAGATACGCAGTATTTT CASSLAEPPVFPPTDTQYF
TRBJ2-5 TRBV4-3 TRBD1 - TGCGCCAGCAGCCAAGTACAGGGGCCCTGGGAGACCCAGTACTTC CASSQVQGPWETQYF
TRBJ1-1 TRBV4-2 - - TGTGCCAGCAGCCAAGGACAGGAGTTTACGAACACTGAAGCTTTCTTT CASSQGQEFTNTEAFF
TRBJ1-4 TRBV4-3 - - TGCGCCAGCAGCCAGGACGGGACACGCTTGGACAAACTGTTTTTT CASSQDGTRLDKLFF
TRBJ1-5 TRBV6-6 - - TGTGCCAGCAGTATACCGGACACTAGCAATCAGCCCCAGCATTTT CASSIPDTSNQPQHF
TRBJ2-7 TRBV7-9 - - TGTGCCAGCAGCCCGCCTGAGGCAGGCTCCTACGAGCAGTACTTC CASSPPEAGSYEQYF
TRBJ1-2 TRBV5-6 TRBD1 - TGTGCCAGCAGCTCGCGGACAGGGGAGTCTGGCTACACCTTC CASSSRTGESGYTF
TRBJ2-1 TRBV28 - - TGTGCCAGCAGTTTATTGACCCTTTCGTGGCGGGGACGCGGTAATGAGCAGTTCTTC CASSLLTLSWRGRGNEQFF
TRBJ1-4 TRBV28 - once TGTGCCAGCAGTTTGACGGGTTGGGCTAATGAAAAACTGTTTTTT CASSLTGWANEKLFF
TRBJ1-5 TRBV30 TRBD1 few TGTGCCTGGAGCACCACAGGGGCCGGTCAGCCCCAGCATTTT CAWSTTGAGQPQHF
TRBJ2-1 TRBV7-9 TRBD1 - TGTGCCAGCAGCTTTCGACAGGGAGCTAATGAGCAGTTCTTC CASSFRQGANEQFF
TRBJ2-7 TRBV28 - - TGTGCCGCCGAGGGCGGGGGCAGCTCCTACGAGCAGTACTTC CAAEGGGSSYEQYF
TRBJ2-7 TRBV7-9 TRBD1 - TGTGCCAGCAGCTTCCGGGACAGGGGCTACGAGCAGTACTTC CASSFRDRGYEQYF
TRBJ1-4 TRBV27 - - TGTGCCAGCAGTGAAGGGGTGGGGATCGCGATGGAAAAACTGTTTTTT CASSEGVGIAMEKLFF
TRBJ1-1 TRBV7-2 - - TGTGCCAGCAGCTCCGGGCCGGGGTCCCTGAACACTGAAGCTTTCTTT CASSSGPGSLNTEAFF
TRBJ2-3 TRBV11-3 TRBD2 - TGTGCCAGCAGCTTAGCGGGGGGGCTTGGCACAGATACGCAGTATTTT CASSLAGGLGTDTQYF
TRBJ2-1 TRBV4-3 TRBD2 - TGCGCCAGCAGCCCCGGGACTAGCGGGGGGCCTGTCAATGAGCAGTTCTTC CASSPGTSGGPVNEQFF
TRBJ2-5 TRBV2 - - TGTGCCAGCACCCCCGGGTCGGCAGGAGAGACCCAGTACTTC CASTPGSAGETQYF
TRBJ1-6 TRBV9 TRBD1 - TGTGCCAGCAGCGCCCGGGACAGGCCTAACCCTTCCTATAATTCACCCCTCCACTTT CASSARDRPNPSYNSPLHF
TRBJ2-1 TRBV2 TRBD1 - TGTGCCAGCAGTGAAAAGGCAGGGACAGGGAACTACAATGAGCAGTTCTTC CASSEKAGTGNYNEQFF
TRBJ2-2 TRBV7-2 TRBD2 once TGTGCCAGCAGCTTAGCTCTAGCGGGGAATTCAATGGGCGGGGAGCTGTTTTTT CASSLALAGNSMGGELFF
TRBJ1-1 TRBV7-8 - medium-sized TGTGCCAGCAGTTCGGGGGCAGGGTGGAACACTGAAGCTTTCTTT CASSSGAGWNTEAFF
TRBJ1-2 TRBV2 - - TGTCCCTCAGCCGGGATCCTCTATGGCTACACCTTC CPSAGILYGYTF
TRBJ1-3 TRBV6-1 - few TGTGCCAGCAGTGAAAGAGTAGGGGAAATATTTGGAAACACCATATATTTT CASSERVGEIFGNTIYF
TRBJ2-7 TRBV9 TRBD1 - TGTGCCAGCAGCCCGTGGGACAGATTCTACGAGCAGTACTTC CASSPWDRFYEQYF
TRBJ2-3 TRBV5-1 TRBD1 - TGCGCCAGCAGCTCAGGGACAGGGTCCACAGATACGCAGTATTTT CASSSGTGSTDTQYF
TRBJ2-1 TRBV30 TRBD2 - TGTGCCTGGAGTGTACGGACTAGCGGGTTCAATGAGCAGTTCTTC CAWSVRTSGFNEQFF
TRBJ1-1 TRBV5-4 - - TGTGCCAGCAGAGGGGATCGCGCTGAAGCTTTCTTT CASRGDRAEAFF
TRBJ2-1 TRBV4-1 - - TGCGCCAGCAGCCAAGATACGAATGAGCAGTTCTTC CASSQDTNEQFF